This TCR beta chain was obtained from a study of blood T cell repertoires in COVID-19. Some clones are missing from TCRdb's copy, which holds only in-frame ones; the method was immunoSEQ multiplex PCR. The sample lists approximately 110,000 clones, approximately 89% occurring once. The CDR3 sequence is 14 residues long. Germline values: CDR1 KGHSH, CDR2 LQKENI. Between the trimmed V and J ends, which lost 3 bases and 0 bases, there was a span of 8 bases. The sequence was collected from a woman in her sixties or seventies with COVID-19, enrolled during active disease. Sequenced material: peripheral blood. V is TRBV18 and J is TRBJ1-1, with TRBD1 as a possible D gene (6 bases). In DNA form, the CDR3 reads TGTGCCAGCTCACCCAGGGGAATGAACACTGAAGCTTTCTTT. Amino acid sequence: CASSPRGMNTEAFF.